Shown below are 28 T cell receptor beta chains from a single sample sequenced in a study of blood T cell repertoires in COVID-19. Sequenced by immunoSEQ multiplex PCR; TCRdb stores in-frame clones only, minus some. The data hold around 71,000 clones, with about four fifths observed a single time. Specimen: peripheral blood. These receptors were taken from a woman at least 80 years old with active or convalescent COVID-19.

J is TRBJ2-5 and V is TRBV9; possible D gene TRBD1, 5 bases. V shed 4 bases and J shed 1 base, with 11 bases lying between them. This CDR3 has 14 amino acids. Germline V CDR1 and CDR2: SGDLS, YYNGEE. This CDR3 reads CASSPRTSQETQYF. As DNA, the CDR3 is TGTGCCAGCAGCCCACGGACAAGCCAAGAGACCCAGTACTTC.

This chain uses TRBV5-1 with TRBJ2-5; D might be TRBD2 (5 bases). V lost 4 bases and J 5 bases, leaving 15 bases between the germline ends. The CDR3 consists of 14 residues. Per germline, CDR1 SGHRS and CDR2 YFSETQ. This CDR3 is CASSPRLFGETQYF. In DNA, the CDR3 is TGCGCCAGCAGCCCTAGACTATTCGGGGAGACCCAGTACTTC.

CDR3 residues: CASSWSGGASDTQYF. In DNA form, the CDR3 reads TGTGCCAGCAGCTGGTCCGGGGGGGCTTCAGATACGCAGTATTTT. V is TRBV9 and J is TRBJ2-3, with 8 bases that match TRBD2. CDR1 SGDLS and CDR2 YYNGEE come from the germline V gene. The CDR3 totals 15 residues. The V and J ends lost 4 bases and 4 bases, in that order; junction bases with no gene match: 8.

The V gene is TRBV29-1, the J gene TRBJ1-2; D is uncertain. CDR1 is SQVTM, CDR2 ANQGSEA, per germline. The CDR3 totals 12 residues. V gave up 5 bases and J gave up 2 bases, with 9 bases separating them. The CDR3 nucleotides are TGCAGCGTTCAGGACTCCAACTATGGCTACACCTTC. Its translation is CSVQDSNYGYTF.

The V gene is TRBV28, the J gene TRBJ1-3; D uncertain. V was shortened by 6 bases and J by 0 bases, with 12 bases between the two germline ends. Germline CDR1 is MDHEN and CDR2 is SYDVKM. The CDR3 contains 15 residues. This CDR3 reads CASSRTDPSGNTIYF. CDR3 DNA: TGTGCCAGCAGCCGTACAGACCCCTCTGGAAACACCATATATTTT.

The chain has TRBV18 and TRBJ1-1; D gene ambiguous. The CDR3 runs 14 residues. V was pared by 6 bases and J by 7 bases, with 18 bases between. Germline-derived CDR1 and CDR2 are KGHSH and LQKENI. The CDR3 reads CASSLPSHTNEAFF. Here the CDR3 DNA reads TGTGCCAGCTCTCTCCCCTCTCATACAAATGAAGCTTTCTTT.

This clone came up a few times. The genes are TRBV2 and TRBJ1-4, with D tentatively TRBD1 (6 bases). The V and J ends lost 4 bases and 2 bases respectively, with 11 bases between them. Germline CDR1 SNHLY, CDR2 FYNNEI. The CDR3 totals 15 residues. CDR3 sequence (DNA): TGTGCCAGCAGTGCCACAGGGCGGACTAATGAAAAACTGTTTTTT. It specifies CASSATGRTNEKLFF.

The genes are TRBV27 and TRBJ1-2, with a possible D match to TRBD1 (6 bases). This CDR3 region has 13 residues. Deletions cut 4 bases from V and 4 bases from J, with 10 bases between. In germline, CDR1 is MNHEY, CDR2 SMNVEV (reference sequence). Here the CDR3 reads CASSWDTTYGYTF. Here the CDR3 DNA reads TGTGCCAGCAGTTGGGACACAACCTATGGCTACACCTTC.

The chain links TRBV7-9 to TRBJ1-3; 7 nucleotides agree with TRBD1. The V and J ends lost 1 base and 0 bases, in that order; junction bases with no gene match: 9. The CDR3 spans 18 residues. Germline lookup yields CDR1 SEHNR and CDR2 FQNEAQ (reference sequence). The CDR3, as DNA: TGTGCCAGCAGCTTAGGAGCAGGGACAGAGAACTCTGGAAACACCATATATTTT. Translating gives CASSLGAGTENSGNTIYF.

The chain combines TRBV7-2 with TRBJ1-1; D is ambiguous. Germline V CDR1 and CDR2: SGHTA, FQGNSA. The CDR3 runs 12 residues. V dropped 1 base and J dropped 8 bases, with 8 bases sitting between them. CDR3 in amino acids: CASSLEQAEAFF. CDR3 DNA sequence: TGTGCCAGCAGCTTAGAGCAAGCAGAAGCTTTCTTT.

The V call is TRBV5-1, the J call TRBJ2-7; tentative D call: TRBD2 (6 bases). In germline, CDR1 is SGHRS, CDR2 YFSETQ. V dropped 0 bases and J dropped 4 bases, with 14 bases sitting between them. The CDR3 has 15 amino acids. The CDR3 region is CASSLDTGERYEQYF. CDR3 coding DNA: TGCGCCAGCAGCTTGGATACGGGGGAGCGGTACGAGCAGTACTTC.

V usage is TRBV7-2 and J usage is TRBJ2-5; the D gene is possibly TRBD2 (7 bases). The CDR3 runs to 14 residues. V was shortened by 1 base and J by 5 bases, with 11 bases between the two germline ends. Germline V gives CDR1 SGHTA, CDR2 FQGNSA. In DNA form, the CDR3 reads TGTGCCAGCAGCTTAGGTGGGGGGGCCGAGACCCAGTACTTC. This translates into CASSLGGGAETQYF.

The chain's CDR3 is CASSLGRDSWETQYF. Here the CDR3 DNA reads TGTGCCAGCAGCTTGGGCCGGGACAGTTGGGAGACCCAGTACTTC. V and J are TRBV5-4 and TRBJ2-5, with TRBD1 matching 7 bases. V gave up 0 bases and J gave up 5 bases; unmatched junction bases: 7. Germline CDR1 reads SGHNT; CDR2 reads YYREEE (reference sequence). This CDR3 is 15 amino acids long.

J is TRBJ2-7 and V is TRBV2; tentative D call: TRBD1 (6 bases). This CDR3 has 14 amino acids. CDR1 SNHLY and CDR2 FYNNEI come from the germline V gene. V lost 3 bases to trimming and J lost 0 bases, with 9 bases between them. The CDR3 region is CASSDAGASYEQYF. Written as DNA, the CDR3 is TGTGCCAGCAGTGATGCAGGGGCCTCCTACGAGCAGTACTTC.

The chain uses TRBV5-5 and TRBJ2-5, with 10 bases aligning to TRBD1. Germline CDR1 SGHKS, CDR2 YYEKEE (reference sequence). J gave up 5 bases and V 7 bases, and 8 bases lay outside the gene matches. This CDR3 contains 14 residues. The CDR3 loop reads CASGDRGRGETQYF. The CDR3 coding sequence is TGTGCCAGCGGAGACAGGGGGCGCGGGGAGACCCAGTACTTC. Using reference TRBV5-5 and TRBJ2-5 for the parts outside the CDR3, the full variable domain is DAGVTQSPTHLIKTRGQQVTLRCSPISGHKSVSWYQQVLGQGPQFIFQYYEKEERGRGNFPDRFSARQFPNYSSELNVNALLLGDSALYLCASGDRGRGETQYFGPGTRLLVL.

The chain uses TRBV18 and TRBJ2-5; a weak D match, TRBD2 (5 bases). Germline V gene data show CDR1 as KGHSH and CDR2 as LQKENI. The CDR3 totals 14 residues. Trimming took off 4 bases at V and 5 bases at J, with 14 bases between the two ends. CDR3 amino acids: CASSLTARGETQYF. The CDR3 nucleotides are TGTGCCAGCTCACTTACGGCCCGAGGGGAGACCCAGTACTTC.

V gene TRBV12-3 or TRBV12-4 combines with J gene TRBJ1-2, with TRBD1 matching over 10 bases. J gave up 8 bases and V 8 bases, and 8 bases lay outside the gene matches. The CDR3 is 13 amino acids. CDR3 sequence: CASLSTGGAGYTF. Here the CDR3 DNA reads TGTGCCAGCCTCTCGACAGGGGGCGCCGGCTACACCTTC.

The chain uses TRBV7-6 and TRBJ1-1; possibly TRBD1 for D (5 bases). Germline V lookup: CDR1 SGHVS, CDR2 FNYEAQ. Trimming cost V 1 base and J 2 bases, with 11 bases left between them. The CDR3 sequence is 15 residues long. The CDR3 nucleotides read TGTGCCAGCAGCTTAGTTTCTGGGACTAACACTGAAGCTTTCTTT. Protein: CASSLVSGTNTEAFF.

This chain uses TRBV4-2 with TRBJ2-2; D is uncertain. Trimming stripped 1 base from V and 5 bases from J, with 11 bases between. This CDR3 contains 15 residues. The germline gives CDR1 LGHNA, CDR2 YNFKEQ. CDR3 sequence: CASSQVTIRTGELFF. For the CDR3, the DNA is TGTGCCAGCAGCCAAGTCACTATTAGGACCGGGGAGCTGTTTTTT.

V and J are TRBV19 and TRBJ2-7; perhaps TRBD2 as D (7 bases). V lost 2 bases and J lost 7, with 15 bases in between. The CDR3 totals 14 residues. The germline V gene encodes CDR1 LNHDA and CDR2 SQIVND (reference sequence). CDR3 DNA sequence: TGTGCCAGTAGTATAACGGCGGGGGCCGCGGAGCAGTACTTC. It encodes CASSITAGAAEQYF.

CDR3 protein: CASRTERGTFEQYF. The DNA for the CDR3 is TGCGCCAGCAGGACCGAGCGGGGGACGTTTGAGCAGTACTTC. This sequence joins TRBV5-1 and TRBJ2-7; 8 bases are shared with TRBD2. This CDR3 has 14 amino acids. V was clipped by 5 bases and J by 7 bases; unmatched bases: 11. Germline values: CDR1 SGHRS, CDR2 YFSETQ.

As for this clone: The junction departs from the called germline gene at one end, perhaps through a read error. The chain has TRBV7-7 and TRBJ2-2; perhaps TRBD2 as D (6 bases). Germline CDR1 is SSHAT and CDR2 is FNYEAQ (reference sequence). CDR3 length: 15 amino acids. CDR3 nucleotides: TGTGCTAGCAGCTGGGGGGACGGCAACACCGGGGAGCTGTTTTTT. Translating it yields CASSWGDGNTGELFF. The complete variable domain, with remaining parts taken from reference TRBV7-7 and TRBJ2-2, reads GAGVSQSPRYKVTKRGQDVTLRCDPISSHATLYWYQQALGQGPEFLTYFNYEAQPDKSGLPSDRFSAERPEGSISTLTIQRTEQRDSAMYRCASSWGDGNTGELFFGEGSRLTVL.

In DNA form, the CDR3 reads TGTGCCAGCAGTCAAGACAGGAACACCATATATTTT. Translating it yields CASSQDRNTIYF. The chain is built from TRBV5-5 and TRBJ1-3; tentative D call: TRBD1 (6 bases). The CDR3 loop spans 12 amino acids. Germline V gene lookup returns CDR1 SGHKS and CDR2 YYEKEE (reference sequence). Trimming pared 5 bases from V and 7 bases from J, leaving 10 bases between.

The CDR3 nucleotides are TGTGCCAGCAGACAGGGGGGTGAAAAACTGTTTTTT. It codes for CASRQGGEKLFF. The chain links TRBV28 to TRBJ1-4, with TRBD1 identical over 8 bases. This CDR3 is built from 12 residues. V shed 6 bases and J 7 bases; nucleotides not matched to a gene: 1. CDR1 and CDR2 (germline): MDHEN, SYDVKM.

The V and J genes are TRBV7-9 and TRBJ2-1; TRBD2 agrees at 10 bases. The CDR3 extends over 13 amino acids. Germline V gene sequence: CDR1 SEHNR, CDR2 FQNEAQ (reference sequence). Losses at the gene ends were 6 bases for V and 9 bases for J; bases not matched to a gene: 5. Written as DNA, the CDR3 is TGTGCCAGCAGTTCAAAGCGGGAGGGTGAGCAGTTCTTC. Its protein is CASSSKREGEQFF.

This clone was found many times. The genes are TRBV2 and TRBJ2-7; TRBD1 might be the D (5 bases). The CDR3 has 13 residues. Germline V CDR1 and CDR2: SNHLY, FYNNEI. Trimming removed 4 bases from V and 3 bases from J, with 10 bases in between. CDR3: CASSVSGFYEQYF. In nucleotides, the CDR3 is TGTGCCAGCAGTGTGTCAGGGTTCTACGAGCAGTACTTC.

The chain couples TRBV5-6 to TRBJ2-7, with 8 bases fitting TRBD1. The germline CDR1 and CDR2 sequences are SGHDT and YYEEEE. CDR3 size: 14 residues. Trimming took 4 bases from V and 6 from J; bases not matched to a gene: 9. CDR3 in DNA: TGTGCCAGCAGCCCACGGACAGGGCTGGGCGAGCAGTACTTC. This sequence encodes CASSPRTGLGEQYF.

This clone was observed at least ten times. V gene TRBV9 combines with J gene TRBJ1-6, with TRBD1 as a possible D gene (6 bases). V gave up 4 bases and J gave up 0 bases, with 11 bases separating them. This CDR3 is built from 16 residues. The germline V gene has CDR1 SGDLS and CDR2 YYNGEE. CDR3 sequence (DNA): TGTGCCAGCAGCCTAACAGGGTCCTCCTATAATTCACCCCTCCACTTT. Translation gives CASSLTGSSYNSPLHF. Filled out from reference TRBV9 and TRBJ1-6, the complete variable domain reads DSGVTQTPKHLITATGQRVTLRCSPRSGDLSVYWYQQSLDQGLQFLIQYYNGEERAKGNILERFSAQQFPDLHSELNLSSLELGDSALYFCASSLTGSSYNSPLHFGNGTRLTVT.